One T cell receptor (beta chain) is described in this entry. Some clones are missing from TCRdb's copy, which holds only in-frame ones; the method was immunoSEQ multiplex PCR. In the table there are about 40,000 clones, 92% of which are singletons. Germline V CDR1 and CDR2: ENHRY, SYGVKD. With 8 bases removed from V and 4 bases from J, the gap between germline ends came to 17 bases. The CDR3 length is 14 residues. This sample is part of a study of T cell changes during pregnancy in multiple sclerosis. The V gene is TRBV10-3, the J gene TRBJ1-2; no firm D call. This sample comprised CD4+ T cells from peripheral blood mononuclear cells, obtained before pregnancy. This TCR came from a female donor with multiple sclerosis, enrolled in a pregnancy study. CDR3 sequence: CAISQDRESYGYTF. The CDR3 nucleotides are TGTGCCATCTCCCAAGATAGGGAGTCCTATGGCTACACCTTC.